The clone carrying this TCR beta chain has at least ten counts. Preparing the TCRbeta library involved the use of unique molecular identifiers. TCRdb analysed the PCR reads with MiXCR anew, one entry per CDR3 protein. The sample lists about 230,000 distinct CDR3 sequences, under 13% occurring once. This CDR3 contains 14 residues. Germline trimming cut 5 bases from V and 2 bases from J; bases unmatched to any gene: 4. The V gene's germline CDR1 is MDHEN and CDR2 SYDVKM. This specimen comes from a study of T-cell reconstitution after alpha-beta-depleted transplantation in children. This material consisted of PBMCs, taken before TCRalphabeta/CD19-depleted stem cell transplant. The rearrangement joins TRBV28 to TRBJ2-7; 9 bases agree with TRBD1. This receptor was obtained from a child younger than two with acute myeloid leukemia, due to receive a stem cell transplant. The CDR3 DNA reads TGTGCCAGCAGTACCGGGACAGGGACCTACGAGCAGTACTTC. Its translation: CASSTGTGTYEQYF. The full variable domain, in which reference TRBV28 and TRBJ2-7 provide the parts outside the CDR3, is DVKVTQSSRYLVKRTGEKVFLECVQDMDHENMFWYRQDPGLGLRLIYFSYDVKMKEKGDIPEGYSVSREKKERFSLILESASTNQTSMYLCASSTGTGTYEQYFGPGTRLTVT.